This T cell receptor beta chain was documented in a study of blood T cell repertoires in COVID-19. Study overall: The United States, Italy and Spain provided the acute and convalescent COVID-19 samples. In each case, the material was cDNA or gDNA derived from T cells, B-cell-depleted T cells, or PBMCs.

As originally analysed: It was from reference gene primer amplification that nucleated cell counts were estimated. Some clones are missing from TCRdb's copy, which holds only in-frame ones; the method was immunoSEQ multiplex PCR. The DNA gave D and trimming, while V, J and clone size come from that table. The table lists about 170,000 clones, about 85% of them singletons, with around 7% in the top ten. This receptor was obtained from a woman of 80 years or more in a cohort sampled during active or convalescent COVID-19. Source material: peripheral blood.

This chain's CDR3 is CASSQGGAGEDTQYF. In DNA, the CDR3 is TGTGCCAGCAGCCAAGGGGGCGCGGGAGAAGATACGCAGTATTTT. This chain connects TRBV3-1 (or the pseudogene TRBV3-2) to TRBJ2-3, with 7 bases fitting TRBD2. Looked up from germline, CDR1 is LGHDT and CDR2 is YNNKEL (reference sequence). V dropped 1 base and J dropped 5; count of bases not matched to a gene: 6. This CDR3 contains 15 residues.